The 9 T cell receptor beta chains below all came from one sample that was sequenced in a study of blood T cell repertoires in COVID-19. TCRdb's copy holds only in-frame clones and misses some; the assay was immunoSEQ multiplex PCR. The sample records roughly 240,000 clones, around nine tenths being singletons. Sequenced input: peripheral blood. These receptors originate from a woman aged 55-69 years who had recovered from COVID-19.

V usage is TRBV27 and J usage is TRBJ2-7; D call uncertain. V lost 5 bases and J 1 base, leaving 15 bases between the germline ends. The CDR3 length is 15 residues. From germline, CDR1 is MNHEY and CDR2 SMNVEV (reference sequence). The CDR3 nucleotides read TGTGCCAGCAGTCCGGAAAATGCGAGGTCCTACGAGCAGTACTTC. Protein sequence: CASSPENARSYEQYF.

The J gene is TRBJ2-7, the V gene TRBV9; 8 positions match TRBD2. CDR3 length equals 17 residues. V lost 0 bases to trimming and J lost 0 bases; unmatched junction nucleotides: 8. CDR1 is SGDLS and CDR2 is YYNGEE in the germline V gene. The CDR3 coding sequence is TGTGCCAGCAGCGTAGATGTAGCGAGCGGGGGCTCCTACGAGCAGTACTTC. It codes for CASSVDVASGGSYEQYF.

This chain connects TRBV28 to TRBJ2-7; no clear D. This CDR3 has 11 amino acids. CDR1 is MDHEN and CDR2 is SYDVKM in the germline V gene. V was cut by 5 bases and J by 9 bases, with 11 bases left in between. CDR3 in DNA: TGTGCCAGCAGTCTGGCCTCGGGGCAGTACTTC. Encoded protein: CASSLASGQYF.

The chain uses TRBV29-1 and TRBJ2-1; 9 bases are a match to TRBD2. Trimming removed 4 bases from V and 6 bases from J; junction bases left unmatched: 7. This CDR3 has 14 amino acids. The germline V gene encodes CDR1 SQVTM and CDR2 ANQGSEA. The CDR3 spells CSVAPRLAANEQFF. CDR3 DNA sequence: TGCAGCGTTGCCCCCCGACTAGCGGCCAATGAGCAGTTCTTC.

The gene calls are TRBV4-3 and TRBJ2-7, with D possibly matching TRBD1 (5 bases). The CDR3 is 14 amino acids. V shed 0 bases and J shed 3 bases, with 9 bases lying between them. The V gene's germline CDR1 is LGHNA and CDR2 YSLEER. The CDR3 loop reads CASSQDVTVYEQYF. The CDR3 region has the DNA TGCGCCAGCAGCCAAGATGTGACAGTCTACGAGCAGTACTTC.

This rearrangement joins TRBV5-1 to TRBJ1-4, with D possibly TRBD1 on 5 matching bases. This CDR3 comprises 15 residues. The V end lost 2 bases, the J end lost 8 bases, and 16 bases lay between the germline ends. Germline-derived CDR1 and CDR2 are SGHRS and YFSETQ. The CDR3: CASSLNTGSGEKLFF. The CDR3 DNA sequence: TGCGCCAGCAGCTTAAATACAGGCTCTGGGGAAAAACTGTTTTTT. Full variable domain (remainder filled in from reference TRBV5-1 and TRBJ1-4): KAGVTQTPRYLIKTRGQQVTLSCSPISGHRSVSWYQQTPGQGLQFLFEYFSETQRNKGNFPGRFSGRQFSNSRSEMNVSTLELGDSALYLCASSLNTGSGEKLFFGSGTQLSVL.

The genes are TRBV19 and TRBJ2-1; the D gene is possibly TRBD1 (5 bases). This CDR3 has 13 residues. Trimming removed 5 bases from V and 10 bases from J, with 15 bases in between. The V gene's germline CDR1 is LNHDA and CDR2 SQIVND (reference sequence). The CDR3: CASSWQGKYEQFF. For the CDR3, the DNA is TGTGCCAGTAGTTGGCAGGGAAAGTACGAGCAGTTCTTC.

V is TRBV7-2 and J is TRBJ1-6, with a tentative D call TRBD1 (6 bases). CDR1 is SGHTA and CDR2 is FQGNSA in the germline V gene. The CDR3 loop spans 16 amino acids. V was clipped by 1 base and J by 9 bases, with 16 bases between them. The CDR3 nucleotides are TGTGCCAGCAGCTTAGAATTTACAGGGATGGGTTCACCCCTCCACTTT. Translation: CASSLEFTGMGSPLHF.

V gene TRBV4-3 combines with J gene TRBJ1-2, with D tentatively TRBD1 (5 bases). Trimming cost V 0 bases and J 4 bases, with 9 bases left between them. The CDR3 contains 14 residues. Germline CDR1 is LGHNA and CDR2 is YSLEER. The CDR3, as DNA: TGCGCCAGCAGCCAAGATAGGGGCCCCTATGGCTACACCTTC. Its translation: CASSQDRGPYGYTF.